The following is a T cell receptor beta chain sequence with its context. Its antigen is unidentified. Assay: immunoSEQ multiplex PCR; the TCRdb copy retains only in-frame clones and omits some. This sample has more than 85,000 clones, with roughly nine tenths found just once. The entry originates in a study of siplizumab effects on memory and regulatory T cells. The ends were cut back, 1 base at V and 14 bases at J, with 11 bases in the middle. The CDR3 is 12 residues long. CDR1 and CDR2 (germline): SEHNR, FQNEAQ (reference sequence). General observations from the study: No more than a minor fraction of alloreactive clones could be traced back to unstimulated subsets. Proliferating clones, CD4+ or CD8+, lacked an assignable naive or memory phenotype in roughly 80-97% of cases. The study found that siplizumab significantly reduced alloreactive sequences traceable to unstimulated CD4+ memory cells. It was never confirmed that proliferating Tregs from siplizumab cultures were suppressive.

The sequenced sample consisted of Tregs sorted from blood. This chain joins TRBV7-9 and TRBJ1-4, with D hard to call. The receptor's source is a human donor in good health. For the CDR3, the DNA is TGTGCCAGCAGCTTAGTCGGGATCGGGCTGTTTTTT. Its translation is CASSLVGIGLFF.